This record concerns one TCR beta chain sequence. CDR3 length: 17 residues. Germline loops: CDR1 MNHEY, CDR2 SVGEGT. Trimming removed 2 bases from V and 8 bases from J; junction bases left unmatched: 10. These data come from a study of blood T cell repertoires in COVID-19. Study as a whole: T cells, B-cell-depleted T cells, or PBMCs supplied cDNA or gDNA.

Only in-frame clones appear in the TCRdb table, and some are missing; sequencing was by immunoSEQ multiplex PCR. The sample includes some 180,000 clones, around 85% of them seen just once. This chain uses TRBV6-2 or TRBV6-3 with TRBJ2-1, with 12 nucleotides matching TRBD2. The sequencing input was peripheral blood. The clonotype comes from a man in his 70s with active or convalescent COVID-19. CDR3 residues: CASSYPRLAGVRDEQFF. In DNA, the CDR3 is TGTGCCAGCAGTTACCCCCGACTAGCGGGAGTACGGGATGAGCAGTTCTTC.